Following are 20 T cell receptor beta chains from one sample sequenced in a study of blood T cell repertoires in COVID-19. The table came from immunoSEQ multiplex PCR; TCRdb's copy has only in-frame clones and leaves some out. In the table there are more than 100,000 clones, about 86% of which are singletons. Material for sequencing was peripheral blood. The receptors shown here come from a woman aged 45-65 years with acute or convalescent COVID-19.

The chain employs TRBV4-1 and TRBJ2-1; 8 positions match TRBD2. Germline V gene sequence: CDR1 MGHRA, CDR2 YSYEKL. This CDR3 spans 18 amino acids. With V trimmed by 0 bases and J by 3 bases, 10 bases remained unmatched. CDR3 sequence reads: CASSQDGKRGRYYNEQFF. The CDR3 DNA is TGCGCCAGCAGCCAAGATGGGAAGCGGGGGCGATACTACAATGAGCAGTTCTTC.

The chain recombines TRBV7-3 with TRBJ1-6; perhaps TRBD1 as D (5 bases). Germline values: CDR1 SGHTA, CDR2 FQGTGA. V was clipped by 2 bases and J by 7 bases, with 9 bases between them. The CDR3 extends over 14 amino acids. CDR3 loop: CASSLSGVNSPLHF. In nucleotides, the CDR3 is TGTGCCAGCAGCTTATCGGGGGTCAATTCACCCCTCCACTTT.

The J gene is TRBJ1-2, the V gene TRBV7-8, with TRBD1 matching over 12 bases. The J segment lost 5 bases and the V segment lost 0 bases, leaving 4 bases of the junction unmatched. Germline CDR1 SGHVS, CDR2 FQNEAQ. The CDR3 contains 16 residues. The CDR3 coding sequence is TGTGCCAGCAGCTTAGCGGGACAGGGGGCTGCGTATGGCTACACCTTC. The encoded protein is CASSLAGQGAAYGYTF. Filled out from reference TRBV7-8 and TRBJ1-2, the complete variable domain reads GAGVSQSPRYKVAKRGQDVALRCDPISGHVSLFWYQQALGQGPEFLTYFQNEAQLDKSGLPSDRFFAERPEGSVSTLKIQRTQQEDSAVYLCASSLAGQGAAYGYTFGSGTRLTVV.

This sequence joins TRBV7-3 and TRBJ2-7, with D tentatively TRBD2 (6 bases). Looked up from germline, CDR1 is SGHTA and CDR2 is FQGTGA. Trimming left V 1 base short and J 0 bases short, with 13 bases between. The CDR3 sequence is 16 residues long. The CDR3 loop is CASSLRGGTSSYEQYF. The CDR3 DNA is TGTGCCAGCAGCTTAAGGGGAGGAACAAGCTCCTACGAGCAGTACTTC.

V and J are TRBV24-1 and TRBJ2-1; 8 bases fit TRBD1. Germline V gene data show CDR1 as KGHDR and CDR2 as SFDVKD. The ends lost 0 bases at V and 6 bases at J; junction bases unmatched: 6. The CDR3 is 16 amino acids. The CDR3 nucleotides read TGTGCCACCAGTGATTTGGACAGGGGTGCTATCAATGAGCAGTTCTTC. This encodes CATSDLDRGAINEQFF.

The chain joins TRBV18 to TRBJ2-5; 7 bases are shared with TRBD2. This CDR3 contains 14 residues. Looked up from germline, CDR1 is KGHSH and CDR2 is LQKENI. J lost 7 bases, V lost 6 bases, and 11 bases had no gene match. CDR3 region: CASSREGPPLTQYF. The CDR3 DNA follows: TGTGCCAGCTCCAGGGAGGGGCCGCCGCTGACCCAGTACTTC.

This clone was recorded once. The chain combines TRBV4-1 with TRBJ2-1, with 13 bases matching TRBD2. J was trimmed by 6 bases and V by 3 bases; bases with no gene match: 8. The CDR3 totals 17 residues. From germline, CDR1 is MGHRA and CDR2 YSYEKL. The CDR3 loop is CASSHGLAGVSINEQFF. Written as DNA, the CDR3 is TGCGCCAGCAGCCATGGACTAGCGGGGGTGTCTATCAATGAGCAGTTCTTC.

In nucleotides, the CDR3 is TGTGCCAGCAGCTTTACAGGCGTTGAAGCTTTCTTT. It codes for CASSFTGVEAFF. This chain joins TRBV11-2 and TRBJ1-1, with D tentatively TRBD1 (5 bases). V dropped 3 bases and J dropped 7 bases, with 9 bases sitting between them. Germline CDR1 is SGHAT and CDR2 is FQNNGV. The CDR3 has 12 amino acids.

The chain joins TRBV6-5 to TRBJ1-2, with TRBD1 matching over 9 bases. The germline V gene encodes CDR1 MNHEY and CDR2 SVGAGI. The V segment lost 6 bases and the J segment 3 bases; nucleotides outside the gene matches: 8. The CDR3 runs 15 residues. The CDR3 loop reads CASSFQQGADYGYTF. CDR3 coding DNA: TGTGCCAGCAGCTTCCAACAGGGGGCGGACTATGGCTACACCTTC.

This chain uses TRBV5-1 with TRBJ2-3, with D perhaps TRBD2 (6 bases). The CDR3 has 16 amino acids. Germline CDR1 reads SGHRS; CDR2 reads YFSETQ. V was clipped by 3 bases and J by 1 base, with 15 bases between them. The CDR3 reads CASSWYVSSGTDTQYF. The CDR3 DNA reads TGCGCCAGCAGCTGGTATGTGTCTAGCGGCACAGATACGCAGTATTTT.

In DNA form, the CDR3 reads TGTGCCAGCAGTGAAGGTCCGGGACAGGGGGAAGCTTTCTTT. This gives the protein CASSEGPGQGEAFF. The rearrangement joins TRBV2 to TRBJ1-1, with 10 positions matching TRBD1. This CDR3 contains 14 residues. Unmatched junction bases numbered 4, after V lost 1 base and J lost 8 bases. Germline lookup yields CDR1 SNHLY and CDR2 FYNNEI.

The chain has TRBV19 and TRBJ2-2; unclear D gene. The V end was cut by 3 bases, the J end by 6 bases, with 8 bases between. Germline V gene data show CDR1 as LNHDA and CDR2 as SQIVND (reference sequence). The CDR3 totals 13 residues. This CDR3 reads CASSITRAGELFF. In DNA, the CDR3 is TGTGCCAGTAGTATTACCCGGGCCGGGGAGCTGTTTTTT. The full variable domain, completed using reference TRBV19 and TRBJ2-2, is DGGITQSPKYLFRKEGQNVTLSCEQNLNHDAMYWYRQDPGQGLRLIYYSQIVNDFQKGDIAEGYSVSREKKESFPLTVTSAQKNPTAFYLCASSITRAGELFFGEGSRLTVL.

This clone was seen a handful of times. This rearrangement joins TRBV4-1 to TRBJ2-3; TRBD2 is a possible D gene (6 bases). Germline V gene lookup returns CDR1 MGHRA and CDR2 YSYEKL. Trimming took 1 base from V and 11 from J, leaving 13 bases between them. The length of the CDR3 is 13 residues. CDR3 nucleotides: TGCGCCAGCAGCCAAGGGCCGGGACTTTTGCAGTATTTT. Its translation is CASSQGPGLLQYF.

The CDR3 DNA reads TGTGCCAGCAGCCAAAGGACAATGACCTCTGGGGCCAACGTCCTGACTTTC. Amino acids: CASSQRTMTSGANVLTF. The chain employs TRBV16 and TRBJ2-6; tentatively, D is TRBD1 (5 bases). Germline CDR1 and CDR2: KGHSY and FQNENV. The ends were cut back, 2 bases at V and 0 bases at J, with 11 bases in the middle. The CDR3 is 17 residues long.

Here the CDR3 reads CASREGRRSYGYTF. The DNA of the CDR3 is TGTGCCAGCAGAGAGGGCCGTCGCTCATATGGCTACACCTTC. V usage is TRBV2 and J usage is TRBJ1-2; no definite D call. The CDR3 length is 14 residues. CDR1 is SNHLY, CDR2 FYNNEI, per germline. Trimming pared 6 bases from V and 5 bases from J, leaving 16 bases between.

The V call is TRBV5-4, the J call TRBJ2-2; D may be TRBD1 (6 bases). Trimming pared 3 bases from V and 4 bases from J, leaving 16 bases between. Germline-derived CDR1 and CDR2 are SGHNT and YYREEE (reference sequence). This CDR3 is 16 amino acids long. The CDR3 sequence is CASSSPQGRGTGELFF. In DNA form, the CDR3 reads TGTGCCAGCAGCTCCCCACAGGGCCGGGGCACCGGGGAGCTGTTTTTT.

This chain links TRBV3-1 (or the pseudogene TRBV3-2) with TRBJ1-2, with TRBD1 identical over 7 bases. CDR1 and CDR2 (germline): LGHDT, YNNKEL (reference sequence). CDR3 length: 13 residues. Trimming at V came to 2 bases and at J to 4 bases, leaving 1 base not matched to a gene. The CDR3 coding sequence is TGTGCCAGCAGCCAAAGGACAGGCTATGGCTACACCTTC. Protein: CASSQRTGYGYTF.

This clone is a singleton in its sample. The chain uses TRBV6-5 and TRBJ1-1, with D possibly being TRBD1 (5 bases). Trimming removed 5 bases at V and 1 base at J, with 11 bases between. Per germline, CDR1 MNHEY and CDR2 SVGAGI. This CDR3 comprises 14 residues. This CDR3 is CASSRARANTEAFF. CDR3 in DNA: TGTGCCAGCAGTCGCGCCAGGGCGAACACTGAAGCTTTCTTT.

This clone turned up a few times. The rearrangement uses TRBV6-4 and TRBJ2-3, with TRBD1 identical over 9 bases. The J segment lost 4 bases and the V segment lost 6 bases, leaving 5 bases of the junction unmatched. Germline V gene data show CDR1 as MRHNA and CDR2 as SNTAGT. The length of the CDR3 is 14 residues. CDR3 nucleotides: TGTGCCAGCAGGAGGGACAGGGTAGCAGATACGCAGTATTTT. Its protein is CASRRDRVADTQYF.

V is TRBV5-6 and J is TRBJ2-7; weak D call: TRBD2 (6 bases). Germline V CDR1 and CDR2: SGHDT, YYEEEE. Trimming shortened V by 4 bases and J by 7 bases, and 12 bases separated the two germline ends. There are 12 residues in the CDR3. The CDR3: CASSTAAGEQYF. As DNA, the CDR3 is TGTGCCAGCAGCACCGCGGCGGGGGAGCAGTACTTC.